One and the same sample provided the 13 T cell receptor beta chains below, sequenced in a study of Graves' ophthalmopathy and Graves' hyperthyroidism. RNA transcripts yielded amplified TCR beta CDR3 regions. RT-PCR was first run with HTBI primers, then multiplex PCR in a second round. TCRdb recomputed calls from the multiplex PCR reads with MiXCR, one row per CDR3 protein. The sample lists almost 750,000 distinct CDR3 sequences, roughly two fifths occurring once. The sample was peripheral blood. The receptors stem from an adult man with Graves' ophthalmopathy.

This clonotype showed up many times. The chain links TRBV2 to TRBJ1-6; D unclear. The CDR3 length is 13 residues. V gave up 7 bases and J gave up 6 bases, with 10 bases separating them. Germline assignment: CDR1 SNHLY and CDR2 FYNNEI. CDR3 sequence: CASTQSTNSPLHF. The CDR3 DNA reads TGTGCCAGCACCCAAAGCACTAATTCACCCCTCCACTTT.

This clonotype was detected only a few times. This chain uses TRBV19 with TRBJ1-2; D perhaps matches TRBD1 (6 bases). This CDR3 spans 14 amino acids. Germline CDR1 LNHDA, CDR2 SQIVND (reference sequence). V lost 5 bases and J lost 8, with 18 bases in between. Here the CDR3 DNA reads TGTGCCAGTAGTCCGGGGGGCCGAGTTGGCGGCTACACCTTC. Amino acid sequence: CASSPGGRVGGYTF.

The V call is TRBV7-9, the J call TRBJ2-7; possibly TRBD2 for D (5 bases). Germline V lookup: CDR1 SEHNR, CDR2 FQNEAQ (reference sequence). V was trimmed by 5 bases and J by 4 bases, leaving 18 bases between them. The CDR3 sequence is 15 residues long. In DNA, the CDR3 is TGTGCCAGCAGCATACTGCGGACTGGCCGGTACGAGCAGTACTTC. This gives the protein CASSILRTGRYEQYF.

About this clonotype itself: Likely a read error: the CDR3 ends without its conserved phenylalanine or tryptophan. V is TRBV5-1 and J is TRBJ1-1; 9 bases are a match to TRBD1. Germline CDR1 is SGHRS and CDR2 is YFSETQ. This CDR3 spans 15 amino acids. The V segment lost 0 bases and the J segment 4 bases; nucleotides outside the gene matches: 4. The chain's CDR3 is CASSLDMDRGTEAFL. The CDR3 DNA follows: TGCGCCAGCAGCTTGGATATGGACAGGGGCACTGAAGCTTTCCTT.

The genes are TRBV2 and TRBJ2-5; D is perhaps TRBD2 (5 bases). V lost 0 bases and J lost 4, with 12 bases in between. Germline V gene data show CDR1 as SNHLY and CDR2 as FYNNEI. The CDR3 totals 15 residues. CDR3 sequence (DNA): TGTGCCAGCAGTGAAGCGAGGGCAGGTGGAGAGACCCAGTACTTC. This translates into CASSEARAGGETQYF.

About this clonotype itself: Here the CDR3 omits its conserved ending phenylalanine or tryptophan, so a read error is the likely source. The V and J genes are TRBV29-1 and TRBJ2-5; D gene uncertain. The CDR3 spans 13 residues. Germline V lookup: CDR1 SQVTM, CDR2 ANQGSEA. CDR3 DNA: TGCAGCGCGGTCCCGTCACTCCAAGAGGCCCAGTACTAC. Protein product: CSAVPSLQEAQYY.

The chain employs TRBV25-1 and TRBJ2-5; D perhaps matches TRBD2 (6 bases). This CDR3 spans 17 amino acids. Trimming took 3 bases from V and 5 from J, leaving 22 bases between them. Germline assignment: CDR1 MGHDK and CDR2 SYGVNS. The CDR3 is CASSDSAGERALETQYF. CDR3 nucleotide sequence: TGTGCCAGCAGTGATAGTGCCGGGGAGCGGGCCTTGGAGACCCAGTACTTC.

This clonotype was seen repeatedly, ten times or more. The CDR3 here is CASRVSGANVLTF. The CDR3 DNA reads as TGTGCCAGCAGGGTCTCTGGGGCCAACGTCCTGACTTTC. The chain employs TRBV2 and TRBJ2-6; no reliable D call. There are 13 residues in the CDR3. Germline V lookup: CDR1 SNHLY, CDR2 FYNNEI. The ends were cut back, 6 bases at V and 0 bases at J, with 3 bases in the middle. The full variable domain, its missing parts supplied by reference TRBV2 and TRBJ2-6, is EPEVTQTPSHQVTQMGQEVILRCVPISNHLYFYWYRQILGQKVEFLVSFYNNEISEKSEIFDDQFSVERPDGSNFTLKIRSTKLEDSAMYFCASRVSGANVLTFGAGSRLTVL.

V is TRBV25-1 and J is TRBJ2-5; no clear D. V was clipped by 11 bases and J by 0 bases, with 13 bases between them. The CDR3 covers 13 residues. The V gene's germline CDR1 is MGHDK and CDR2 SYGVNS. CDR3 coding DNA: TGTGCCCGTCTAGTGACCTACCAAGAGACCCAGTACTTC. It yields the protein CARLVTYQETQYF. Filled out from reference TRBV25-1 and TRBJ2-5, the complete variable domain reads EADIYQTPRYLVIGTGKKITLECSQTMGHDKMYWYQQDPGMELHLIHYSYGVNSTEKGDLSSESTVSRIRTEHFPLTLESARPSHTSQYLCARLVTYQETQYFGPGTRLLVL.

The V and J genes are TRBV24-1 and TRBJ1-5; a possible D gene is TRBD1 (5 bases). The V and J ends lost 12 bases and 4 bases respectively, with 24 bases between them. The CDR3 length is 16 residues. Germline CDR1 is KGHDR and CDR2 is SFDVKD. CDR3 DNA sequence: TGTGCCTGGAGTGAGTCAGGGAGAGGCGGGAATCAGCCCCAGCATTTT. Protein sequence: CAWSESGRGGNQPQHF.

In its sample, this clonotype was seen a few times. This rearrangement joins TRBV14 to TRBJ2-5, with TRBD1 as a possible D gene (6 bases). The germline V gene has CDR1 SGHDN and CDR2 FVKESK. The CDR3 covers 14 residues. Trimming stripped 0 bases from V and 2 bases from J, with 7 bases between. The CDR3: CASSQERGQETQYF. Here the CDR3 DNA reads TGTGCCAGCAGCCAAGAAAGGGGGCAAGAGACCCAGTACTTC.

As to this clonotype: The junction departs from germline at one end; a sequencing error may be responsible. The genes are TRBV20-1 and TRBJ1-6, with 11 bases aligning to TRBD1. The CDR3 has 15 residues. Germline V lookup: CDR1 DFQATT, CDR2 SNEGSKA (reference sequence). The CDR3 DNA follows: TGCAGTGCTAGAGATTTCGGACAGGGGGCTTCACCTCTCCACTTT. As protein: CSARDFGQGASPLHF.

This clonotype came up a few times. This chain links TRBV11-3 with TRBJ2-5; 12 bases align to TRBD2. The germline CDR1 and CDR2 sequences are SGHNT and YENEEA. The V and J ends lost 5 bases and 2 bases, in that order; junction bases with no gene match: 9. The CDR3 is 17 residues long. The CDR3 nucleotides read TGTGCCAGCAGCCCAAAAGTCGGACTAGCGGGACAAGAGACCCAGTACTTC. Its translation: CASSPKVGLAGQETQYF.